These 15 T cell receptor beta chains came from one sample sequenced in a study of cytomegalovirus exposure and HLA in healthy donors. Primers included in the PCR were 60 Vbeta and 13 Jbeta primers. The table came from immunoSEQ multiplex PCR; TCRdb's copy has only in-frame clones and leaves some out. The data contain around 120,000 clones, around 78% of them singletons. Sequenced sample: PBMCs. These receptors were obtained from a woman between 50 and 59 years old in good health and CMV-seronegative.

V usage is TRBV27 and J usage is TRBJ2-1; 11 nucleotides line up with TRBD1. Germline loops: CDR1 MNHEY, CDR2 SMNVEV (reference sequence). With 2 bases clipped from V and 5 bases from J, the junction kept 5 bases outside the gene matches. The CDR3 is 16 residues long. This CDR3 is CASSLQGQGVNNEQFF. The CDR3 DNA is TGTGCCAGCAGTTTACAGGGACAGGGGGTGAACAATGAGCAGTTCTTC.

V is TRBV7-3 and J is TRBJ2-1; 10 nucleotides align to TRBD2. The V gene end was trimmed by 1 base and the J gene end by 0 bases; junction bases not matched to a gene: 6. CDR1 is SGHTA and CDR2 is FQGTGA in the germline V gene. The CDR3 has 18 residues. CDR3 protein: CASSLSLASGGSYNEQFF. The CDR3 DNA follows: TGTGCCAGCAGCTTAAGTTTGGCTAGCGGGGGCTCCTACAATGAGCAGTTCTTC.

The chain links TRBV6-4 to TRBJ2-7; a weak D match, TRBD1 (7 bases). The CDR3 runs to 18 residues. Germline V gene lookup returns CDR1 MRHNA and CDR2 SNTAGT. Trimming removed 6 bases from V and 1 base from J, with 25 bases in between. The CDR3 protein is CASRGDRFIGSHSYEQYV. CDR3 nucleotides: TGTGCCAGCAGGGGGGACAGATTTATCGGGAGTCATTCCTACGAGCAGTACGTC.

A note on this clone: Sequence at one end of the junction differs from germline and may be a read error. This chain connects TRBV7-3 to TRBJ2-3; D may be TRBD2 (6 bases). Germline V CDR1 and CDR2: SGHTA, FQGTGA. CDR3 length: 13 residues. CDR3 residues: CASSLTGGDTQYF. The CDR3 DNA follows: TGTGCCAGCAGCTTAACGGGAGGCGATACACAGTATTTT.

The J gene is TRBJ2-4, the V gene TRBV18, with 9 bases fitting TRBD2. The germline gives CDR1 KGHSH, CDR2 LQKENI. The CDR3 extends over 20 amino acids. The junction had 13 bases not matched to a gene; V was cut back by 0 bases and J by 1 base. The DNA for the CDR3 is TGTGCCAGCTCACCACCCGTAGGAATAGCGGGAGTCGCCGCCAAAAACATTCAGTACTTC. It yields the protein CASSPPVGIAGVAAKNIQYF.

The V and J genes are TRBV27 and TRBJ2-7; the match to TRBD2 covers 7 bases. V trimming: 4 bases; J trimming: 0 bases; junction bases outside the gene matches: 6. The CDR3 totals 15 residues. The germline V gene encodes CDR1 MNHEY and CDR2 SMNVEV (reference sequence). The DNA of the CDR3 is TGTGCCAGCAGTTATAGCGGGTCCAACTCCTACGAGCAGTACTTC. Its protein is CASSYSGSNSYEQYF.

The rearrangement uses TRBV7-9 and TRBJ2-3; TRBD1 agrees at 8 bases. The CDR3 spans 15 residues. Trimming took 0 bases from V and 2 from J; bases not matched to a gene: 1. CDR1 is SEHNR and CDR2 is FQNEAQ in the germline V gene (reference sequence). Here the CDR3 DNA reads TGTGCCAGCAGCTTAGCGACAGGGGACACAGATACGCAGTATTTT. Amino acids: CASSLATGDTDTQYF.

This clone has only a few counts. The V gene is TRBV4-3, the J gene TRBJ1-1; possible D gene TRBD1, 6 bases. This CDR3 region has 14 residues. Germline lookup yields CDR1 LGHNA and CDR2 YSLEER. V lost 3 bases and J lost 4, with 12 bases in between. The CDR3 is CASSHGGGGTEAFF. Written as DNA, the CDR3 is TGCGCCAGCAGCCATGGGGGGGGCGGCACTGAAGCTTTCTTT.

This sequence joins TRBV10-3 and TRBJ1-1; maybe TRBD1 (5 bases). The CDR3 length is 13 residues. Trimming removed 3 bases from V and 4 bases from J, with 9 bases in between. Germline assignment: CDR1 ENHRY and CDR2 SYGVKD. As DNA, the CDR3 is TGTGCCATCAGTGACGGGGGTGCCACTGAAGCTTTCTTT. It codes for CAISDGGATEAFF.

In its sample, this clone was seen once. The chain recombines TRBV18 with TRBJ2-5, with 15 positions matching TRBD2. Trimming cost V 4 bases and J 2 bases; bases outside gene matches: 8. The CDR3 loop spans 18 amino acids. Germline CDR1 reads KGHSH; CDR2 reads LQKENI. CDR3 sequence (DNA): TGTGCCAGCTCACTCGGACTAGCGGGAGGGCCGGAACAAGAGACCCAGTACTTC. Translated, it gives CASSLGLAGGPEQETQYF. Full variable domain (rest looked up from reference TRBV18 and TRBJ2-5): NAGVMQNPRHLVRRRGQEARLRCSPMKGHSHVYWYRQLPEEGLKFMVYLQKENIIDESGMPKERFSAEFPKEGPSILRIQQVVRGDSAAYFCASSLGLAGGPEQETQYFGPGTRLLVL.

This chain connects TRBV19 to TRBJ1-4; TRBD1 aligns across 7 bases. Germline V CDR1 and CDR2: LNHDA, SQIVND (reference sequence). CDR3 size: 16 residues. V gave up 2 bases and J gave up 8 bases; unmatched junction bases: 11. The CDR3 nucleotides are TGTGCCAGTAGTATATCGGGGACAGCTGGAGTGGAAAAACTGTTTTTT. Its translation: CASSISGTAGVEKLFF.

The rearrangement links TRBV7-6 to TRBJ2-3, with D unclear. Germline V gene sequence: CDR1 SGHVS, CDR2 FNYEAQ. The V and J ends lost 5 bases and 6 bases respectively, with 9 bases between them. The CDR3 is 12 residues long. The CDR3 nucleotides read TGTGCCAGCAGCCACACCATCGATACGCAGTATTTT. Amino acid sequence: CASSHTIDTQYF.

The chain joins TRBV18 to TRBJ2-3; 8 bases align to TRBD1. CDR3 size: 15 residues. Germline loops: CDR1 KGHSH, CDR2 LQKENI. Unmatched junction bases numbered 5, after V lost 3 bases and J lost 3 bases. The CDR3 region has the DNA TGTGCCAGCTCACCCGGACAGGGTACGACAGATACGCAGTATTTT. Its protein is CASSPGQGTTDTQYF. The entire variable domain, with the rest obtained from reference TRBV18 and TRBJ2-3, is as follows: NAGVMQNPRHLVRRRGQEARLRCSPMKGHSHVYWYRQLPEEGLKFMVYLQKENIIDESGMPKERFSAEFPKEGPSILRIQQVVRGDSAAYFCASSPGQGTTDTQYFGPGTRLTVL.

This clone has just one count. The chain recombines TRBV6-6 with TRBJ2-2; 7 bases line up with TRBD1. CDR1 MNHNY and CDR2 SVGAGI come from the germline V gene (reference sequence). The CDR3 totals 13 residues. The J segment lost 4 bases and the V segment lost 10 bases, leaving 6 bases of the junction unmatched. The CDR3 coding sequence is TGTGCCACCAAAACAGGGGTCACCGGGGAGCTGTTTTTT. This translates into CATKTGVTGELFF.

This clone was counted between two and nine times. The chain employs TRBV6-1 and TRBJ1-1; a weak D match, TRBD1 (6 bases). V lost 4 bases and J 7 bases, leaving 19 bases between the germline ends. CDR1 MNHNS and CDR2 SASEGT come from the germline V gene. The length of the CDR3 is 15 residues. The CDR3 is CASSVSRTGGGEAFF. In DNA, the CDR3 is TGTGCCAGCAGTGTAAGCCGTACGGGGGGCGGTGAAGCTTTCTTT.